Below, 21 T cell receptor beta chains from the same sample are listed, as sequenced in a study of T cells after yellow fever vaccination. From the 5' RACE reads, TCRdb called clonotypes with MiXCR, one entry per CDR3 protein. The data show 120,000 or so distinct CDR3 sequences, 13% to 15% seen once. The starting material was CD8+ T cells sorted from PBMCs, obtained 5 days after the yellow fever booster vaccination. The receptors stem from a young man who received the YFV17D yellow fever vaccine.

The table lists this clonotype with many counts. The V gene is TRBV12-3 or TRBV12-4, the J gene TRBJ2-7; D might be TRBD2 (6 bases). V was trimmed by 6 bases and J by 7 bases, leaving 25 bases between them. The CDR3 covers 16 residues. The CDR3 sequence is CASSARGGGNPTEQYF. The CDR3 DNA is TGTGCCAGCAGCGCCCGGGGTGGGGGGAACCCCACTGAGCAGTACTTC.

The genes are TRBV5-1 and TRBJ1-5, with D tentatively TRBD1 (5 bases). Germline loops: CDR1 SGHRS, CDR2 YFSETQ. The CDR3 length is 13 residues. V shed 1 base and J shed 5 bases, with 7 bases lying between them. The CDR3 region has the DNA TGCGCCAGCAGCTTGTCGGGGGATCAGCCCCAGCATTTT. Its translation is CASSLSGDQPQHF.

This clonotype was recorded many times. The genes are TRBV4-1 and TRBJ1-5; D not certain. V shed 8 bases and J shed 2 bases, with 10 bases lying between them. CDR1 MGHRA and CDR2 YSYEKL come from the germline V gene. CDR3 length: 13 amino acids. The DNA of the CDR3 is TGCGCCAGCGGCGAGGGTGGCAATCAGCCCCAGCATTTT. Protein: CASGEGGNQPQHF.

The V and J genes are TRBV19 and TRBJ2-1; D is perhaps TRBD1 (5 bases). The V gene's germline CDR1 is LNHDA and CDR2 SQIVND (reference sequence). V shed 10 bases and J shed 8 bases, with 6 bases lying between them. CDR3 length: 9 residues. CDR3 residues: CATGHEQFF. In nucleotides, the CDR3 is TGTGCCACAGGGCATGAGCAGTTCTTC.

This chain connects TRBV7-9 to TRBJ2-7, with D hard to call. The CDR3 totals 13 residues. The germline gives CDR1 SEHNR, CDR2 FQNEAQ (reference sequence). Trimming left V 2 bases short and J 5 bases short, with 10 bases between. The CDR3 is CASSLKIRDEQYF. The CDR3 bases are TGTGCCAGCAGCTTAAAAATCCGGGACGAGCAGTACTTC.

This clonotype was recorded at least ten times. The chain joins TRBV11-2 to TRBJ2-1; the D gene is possibly TRBD1 (6 bases). The germline V gene has CDR1 SGHAT and CDR2 FQNNGV. The germline V and J ends were trimmed by 0 bases and 3 bases, with 9 bases remaining between them. The length of the CDR3 is 15 residues. The CDR3 loop reads CASSLETGSYNEQFF. In nucleotides, the CDR3 is TGTGCCAGCAGCTTAGAAACAGGGAGCTACAATGAGCAGTTCTTC.

This clonotype was picked up a small number of times. The chain combines TRBV2 with TRBJ2-3; 7 bases line up with TRBD2. This CDR3 has 15 residues. V shed 4 bases and J 4 bases; nucleotides not matched to a gene: 8. Germline lookup yields CDR1 SNHLY and CDR2 FYNNEI. CDR3 loop: CASSARAGESDTQYF. The CDR3 coding sequence is TGTGCCAGCAGTGCGCGGGCGGGGGAGTCAGATACGCAGTATTTT.

The chain uses TRBV4-2 and TRBJ1-1; 8 bases fit TRBD1. Per germline, CDR1 LGHNA and CDR2 YNFKEQ. The CDR3 has 17 residues. The junction had 12 bases not matched to a gene; V was cut back by 1 base and J by 5 bases. The DNA for the CDR3 is TGTGCCAGCAGCCAAGGTCCGACAGGGGAAGGGTATACTGAAGCTTTCTTT. It specifies CASSQGPTGEGYTEAFF.

This clonotype showed up just a few times. The chain has TRBV5-1 and TRBJ2-1, with 14 bases fitting TRBD2. Losses at the gene ends were 4 bases for V and 3 bases for J; bases not matched to a gene: 6. Germline CDR1 reads SGHRS; CDR2 reads YFSETQ. CDR3 length: 17 residues. DNA of the CDR3: TGCGCCAGCAGCCTCGGGACTAGCGGGGGTTACTACAATGAGCAGTTCTTC. Translating it yields CASSLGTSGGYYNEQFF.

The V gene is TRBV6-1, the J gene TRBJ2-5, with a possible D match to TRBD2 (6 bases). This CDR3 has 15 residues. V lost 0 bases and J lost 5, with 13 bases in between. Germline V lookup: CDR1 MNHNS, CDR2 SASEGT. CDR3 DNA: TGTGCCAGCAGTGAAGCGGATGGGGAGGTGGAGACCCAGTACTTC. As protein: CASSEADGEVETQYF.

As to this clonotype: An end of the junction differs from the germline gene, which may be a read error. The chain combines TRBV4-3 with TRBJ2-1, with TRBD2 identical over 12 bases. The CDR3 sequence is 17 residues long. Germline CDR1 is LGHNA and CDR2 is YSLEER. DNA of the CDR3: TGCGCCAGCTGCCAAGACCCCGCTAGCGGGGGGGCCAATGAGCAGTTCTTC. Amino acids: CASCQDPASGGANEQFF.

The chain has TRBV4-1 and TRBJ2-2; D might be TRBD2 (5 bases). This CDR3 has 15 residues. V shed 3 bases and J shed 2 bases, with 10 bases lying between them. The germline gives CDR1 MGHRA, CDR2 YSYEKL. The CDR3 spells CASSHGLGNTGELFF. The DNA for the CDR3 is TGCGCCAGCAGCCACGGACTGGGAAACACCGGGGAGCTGTTTTTT.

This clonotype is a singleton in its sample. The chain's CDR3 is CASGFLANTEAFF. CDR3 nucleotides: TGTGCTAGTGGTTTTTTGGCAAACACTGAAGCTTTCTTT. The gene calls are TRBV12-5 and TRBJ1-1; D gene ambiguous. Germline V gene lookup returns CDR1 LGHNT and CDR2 FRNRAP. Trimming removed 3 bases at V and 2 bases at J, with 7 bases between. This CDR3 spans 13 amino acids.

CDR3 amino acids: CASSLTRTSAYEQYF. The CDR3 DNA sequence: TGTGCCAGCAGCCTCACCCGGACTAGCGCCTACGAGCAGTACTTC. The gene calls are TRBV7-6 and TRBJ2-7; 9 bases align to TRBD2. Trimming removed 5 bases from V and 2 bases from J; junction bases left unmatched: 7. The CDR3 runs 15 residues. Germline V CDR1 and CDR2: SGHVS, FNYEAQ. The whole variable domain, filled in from reference TRBV7-6 and TRBJ2-7, reads GAGVSQSPRYKVTKRGQDVALRCDPISGHVSLYWYRQALGQGPEFLTYFNYEAQQDKSGLPNDRFSAERPEGSISTLTIQRTEQRDSAMYRCASSLTRTSAYEQYFGPGTRLTVT.

This clonotype was found a few times. One end of the junction fails to match germline, which may point to a read error. This chain links TRBV4-1 with TRBJ1-5, with D perhaps matching TRBD1 (5 bases). The CDR3 contains 13 residues. CDR1 and CDR2 from the germline V gene are MGHRA and YSYEKL. The CDR3, as DNA: TGCGCCTGCAGTTTGCAGGGCGGGGAGCCCCAGCATTTT. This translates into CACSLQGGEPQHF.

The chain joins TRBV5-6 to TRBJ1-2; no clear D. The CDR3 has 12 amino acids. Looked up from germline, CDR1 is SGHDT and CDR2 is YYEEEE. Trimming cost V 1 base and J 7 bases, with 8 bases left between them. The CDR3 sequence is CASSLLEGGYTF. The CDR3 DNA reads as TGTGCCAGCAGCTTGCTCGAGGGTGGCTACACCTTC. The whole variable domain, remainder taken from reference TRBV5-6 and TRBJ1-2, is DAGVTQSPTHLIKTRGQQVTLRCSPKSGHDTVSWYQQALGQGPQFIFQYYEEEERQRGNFPDRFSGHQFPNYSSELNVNALLLGDSALYLCASSLLEGGYTFGSGTRLTVV.

The chain carries TRBV27 and TRBJ1-2, with D perhaps TRBD1 (5 bases). The V and J ends lost 11 bases and 4 bases respectively, with 11 bases between them. This CDR3 is built from 11 residues. Germline V gives CDR1 MNHEY, CDR2 SMNVEV (reference sequence). The CDR3 protein is CAGDSIYGYTF. The DNA of the CDR3 is TGTGCCGGCGACAGTATCTATGGCTACACCTTC.

The CDR3 DNA reads TGCGCCAGCAGCCAAGGACAGGGCCTGAATCAGCCCCAGCATTTT. This codes for CASSQGQGLNQPQHF. The V call is TRBV4-3, the J call TRBJ1-5; 7 positions agree with TRBD1. The CDR3 is 15 residues long. The junction had 4 bases not matched to a gene; V was cut back by 1 base and J by 4 bases. Germline CDR1 reads LGHNA; CDR2 reads YSLEER.

This clonotype has only a few counts. The gene calls are TRBV12-3 or TRBV12-4 and TRBJ2-5; D gene unclear. V dropped 7 bases and J dropped 5 bases, with 11 bases sitting between them. CDR3 length: 12 residues. The CDR3 nucleotides read TGTGCCAGCATCGACGATGGGGAGACCCAGTACTTC. This codes for CASIDDGETQYF.

The rearrangement uses TRBV15 and TRBJ2-1, with TRBD1 as a possible D gene (5 bases). The germline V and J ends were trimmed by 5 bases and 9 bases, with 8 bases remaining between them. Germline V lookup: CDR1 LNHNV, CDR2 YYDKDF (reference sequence). This CDR3 spans 11 amino acids. Here the CDR3 DNA reads TGTGCCACCAGCTCCCAGGGTGAGCAGTTCTTC. Translating it yields CATSSQGEQFF.

The rearrangement links TRBV6-2 or TRBV6-3 to TRBJ1-1; D is possibly TRBD1 (5 bases). Germline CDR1 MNHEY, CDR2 SVGEGT. V gave up 5 bases and J gave up 7 bases, with 20 bases separating them. The CDR3 extends over 15 amino acids. CDR3 in amino acids: CASSARHRGPDEAFF. For the CDR3, the DNA is TGTGCCAGCAGTGCGCGCCACCGGGGCCCTGATGAAGCTTTCTTT.